The 21 T cell receptor beta chains below were found in one sample sequenced in a study of graft-versus-host responses after intestinal transplantation. Sequencing was performed with immunoSEQ multiplex PCR; in TCRdb, only in-frame clones are kept and a portion is missing. Of roughly 34,000 clones listed, less than 95% are singletons. Their target antigens are unknown. The sequenced sample was unstimulated CD4+ T cells sorted from spleen or lymph node cells, obtained before transplant. The receptors shown here come from a human donor who was the organ donor for an intestinal transplant.

This rearrangement joins TRBV6-1 to TRBJ1-5, with 8 bases that match TRBD1. V trimming: 4 bases; J trimming: 3 bases; junction bases outside the gene matches: 5. The CDR3 loop spans 15 amino acids. Looked up from germline, CDR1 is MNHNS and CDR2 is SASEGT. CDR3 amino acids: CASSARTGSNQPQHF. The CDR3 DNA reads as TGTGCCAGCAGTGCCCGGACAGGGTCCAATCAGCCCCAGCATTTT.

This clone has a single count. The chain employs TRBV7-6 and TRBJ2-7; possibly TRBD2 for D (7 bases). Trimming left V 1 base short and J 7 bases short, with 17 bases between. The CDR3 runs 15 residues. The V gene's germline CDR1 is SGHVS and CDR2 FNYEAQ. The CDR3 region is CASSLEGGGPWEQYF. For the CDR3, the DNA is TGTGCCAGCAGCTTAGAAGGGGGGGGGCCTTGGGAGCAGTACTTC.

J is TRBJ1-5 and V is TRBV28; 8 positions agree with TRBD1. This CDR3 region has 14 residues. CDR1 is MDHEN and CDR2 is SYDVKM in the germline V gene. Losses at the gene ends were 6 bases for V and 6 bases for J; bases not matched to a gene: 7. In nucleotides, the CDR3 is TGTGCCAGCAGCCCGGACAGGGTCGGTCAGCCCCAGCATTTT. This encodes CASSPDRVGQPQHF.

This clone was seen once. Mismatch with germline at one junction end may stem from a read error. This chain connects TRBV10-3 to TRBJ1-2; 7 nucleotides agree with TRBD1. Germline CDR1 and CDR2: ENHRY and SYGVKD. This CDR3 is 16 amino acids long. CDR3: CAISESSQGTKYGYTF. CDR3 sequence (DNA): TGTGCCATCAGTGAGTCGTCACAGGGGACTAAGTATGGCTACACCTTC.

This clone occurred once. CDR3 region: CASSRDNTGELFF. CDR3 coding DNA: TGTGCCAGCAGCCGGGACAACACCGGGGAGCTGTTTTTT. The chain couples TRBV5-4 to TRBJ2-2; the D gene could be TRBD1 or TRBD2 (5 bases each). The V gene's germline CDR1 is SGHNT and CDR2 YYREEE (reference sequence). V lost 4 bases, J lost 2 bases, and 6 bases lay in between. The CDR3 loop spans 13 amino acids.

This chain joins TRBV5-6 and TRBJ2-2; D remains unclear. The CDR3 has 17 amino acids. Trimming removed 2 bases at V and 8 bases at J, with 22 bases between. Germline V lookup: CDR1 SGHDT, CDR2 YYEEEE. The CDR3 DNA follows: TGTGCCAGCAGCTTTTCTGGGGTTGTACTAATCCCAGGGGAGCTGTTTTTT. It specifies CASSFSGVVLIPGELFF.

The rearrangement uses TRBV27 and TRBJ1-5, with D perhaps matching TRBD1 (6 bases). V lost 5 bases and J 4 bases, leaving 9 bases between the germline ends. There are 13 residues in the CDR3. Germline V gives CDR1 MNHEY, CDR2 SMNVEV (reference sequence). CDR3 sequence (DNA): TGTGCCAGCAGTGCTCAGGGGAATCAGCCCCAGCATTTT. Its protein product is CASSAQGNQPQHF.

The rearrangement joins TRBV27 to TRBJ2-4, with 8 bases matching TRBD2. CDR1 and CDR2 from the germline V gene are MNHEY and SMNVEV (reference sequence). V trimming: 3 bases; J trimming: 3 bases; junction bases outside the gene matches: 7. The CDR3 is 16 amino acids. The CDR3 nucleotides read TGTGCCAGCAGTTTGGGTCGGGGGGGCGGCAAAAACATTCAGTACTTC. This sequence encodes CASSLGRGGGKNIQYF.

CDR3 region: CSVVRGANTGELFF. As DNA, the CDR3 is TGCAGCGTTGTTCGGGGGGCGAACACCGGGGAGCTGTTTTTT. The rearrangement links TRBV29-1 to TRBJ2-2; 7 nucleotides line up with TRBD2. The CDR3 runs 14 residues. From germline, CDR1 is SQVTM and CDR2 ANQGSEA. Germline trimming cut 4 bases from V and 0 bases from J; bases unmatched to any gene: 2.

V usage is TRBV5-1 and J usage is TRBJ2-3; 16 bases match TRBD2. This CDR3 comprises 15 residues. The junction had 2 bases not matched to a gene; V was cut back by 1 base and J by 9 bases. Germline values: CDR1 SGHRS, CDR2 YFSETQ. The CDR3, as DNA: TGCGCCAGCAGCTTGCGGGGACTAGCGGGGGGGACGCAGTATTTT. It codes for CASSLRGLAGGTQYF.

The V and J genes are TRBV4-3 and TRBJ2-7; TRBD1 matches at 11 bases. The germline gives CDR1 LGHNA, CDR2 YSLEER. Trimming cost V 1 base and J 4 bases; bases outside gene matches: 0. This CDR3 is 14 amino acids long. This CDR3 reads CASSQGDRGYEQYF. The CDR3 DNA reads as TGCGCCAGCAGCCAAGGGGACAGGGGGTACGAGCAGTACTTC.

The rearrangement links TRBV11-3 to TRBJ2-3; 13 bases are shared with TRBD2. V lost 1 base and J lost 1; bases outside the gene matches: 2. The CDR3 runs to 17 residues. Germline V CDR1 and CDR2: SGHNT, YENEEA. Here the CDR3 reads CASSLGGTSGGTDTQYF. CDR3 DNA sequence: TGTGCCAGCAGCTTAGGCGGGACTAGCGGGGGCACAGATACGCAGTATTTT.

V is TRBV6-5 and J is TRBJ1-3; D gene unclear. This CDR3 has 15 residues. Germline CDR1 reads MNHEY; CDR2 reads SVGAGI. V was cut by 6 bases and J by 0 bases, with 12 bases left in between. The CDR3 nucleotides are TGTGCCAGCAGCTTTAGGACGAGCTCTGGAAACACCATATATTTT. It is translated as CASSFRTSSGNTIYF.

The chain recombines TRBV19 with TRBJ2-1; 7 bases map to TRBD2. Unmatched junction bases numbered 7, after V lost 1 base and J lost 7 bases. The CDR3 totals 15 residues. Looked up from germline, CDR1 is LNHDA and CDR2 is SQIVND (reference sequence). The CDR3 loop is CASSIVWQGGNEQFF. In DNA, the CDR3 is TGTGCCAGTAGTATAGTGTGGCAGGGAGGGAATGAGCAGTTCTTC.

The rearrangement uses TRBV6-5 and TRBJ1-1, with D possibly being TRBD1 (6 bases). The germline CDR1 and CDR2 sequences are MNHEY and SVGAGI. There are 14 residues in the CDR3. Trimming removed 5 bases at V and 0 bases at J, with 10 bases between. The CDR3 sequence: CASSVSGVNTEAFF. The CDR3 region has the DNA TGTGCCAGCAGTGTTTCAGGGGTGAACACTGAAGCTTTCTTT.

V usage is TRBV19 and J usage is TRBJ2-7; D gene unclear. The CDR3 consists of 16 residues. The V and J ends lost 1 base and 2 bases respectively, with 15 bases between them. In germline, CDR1 is LNHDA, CDR2 SQIVND (reference sequence). CDR3 in amino acids: CASSIVVSRRTYEQYF. The DNA for the CDR3 is TGTGCCAGTAGTATAGTAGTGAGCCGGAGAACCTACGAGCAGTACTTC.

The chain combines TRBV9 with TRBJ1-2, with TRBD1 matching over 7 bases. This CDR3 is built from 13 residues. Per germline, CDR1 SGDLS and CDR2 YYNGEE. Unmatched junction bases numbered 4, after V lost 0 bases and J lost 8 bases. Here the CDR3 reads CASSVGQGRGYTF. The DNA for the CDR3 is TGTGCCAGCAGCGTAGGACAGGGAAGAGGCTACACCTTC.

This chain connects TRBV25-1 to TRBJ1-3; TRBD1 might be the D (6 bases). CDR3 size: 15 residues. V lost 5 bases and J 2 bases, leaving 13 bases between the germline ends. From germline, CDR1 is MGHDK and CDR2 SYGVNS. CDR3 sequence: CASSSQKGAGNTIYF. The CDR3 DNA is TGTGCCAGCAGTTCCCAAAAGGGGGCTGGAAACACCATATATTTT. Filled out from reference TRBV25-1 and TRBJ1-3, the complete variable domain reads EADIYQTPRYLVIGTGKKITLECSQTMGHDKMYWYQQDPGMELHLIHYSYGVNSTEKGDLSSESTVSRIRTEHFPLTLESARPSHTSQYLCASSSQKGAGNTIYFGEGSWLTVV.

This chain joins TRBV5-6 and TRBJ2-1; TRBD2 aligns across 11 bases. Germline values: CDR1 SGHDT, CDR2 YYEEEE. J gave up 4 bases and V 3 bases, and 3 bases lay outside the gene matches. This CDR3 comprises 15 residues. The CDR3 region is CASSYTSGGYNEQFF. The CDR3 nucleotides read TGTGCCAGCAGCTATACTAGCGGGGGTTACAATGAGCAGTTCTTC.

This clone was seen a single time. The chain is built from TRBV11-1 and TRBJ2-7; the D is unclear. In germline, CDR1 is SGHAT, CDR2 FQDESV (reference sequence). The CDR3 spans 12 residues. V lost 0 bases and J 2 bases, leaving 2 bases between the germline ends. CDR3: CASSLATYEQYF. As DNA, the CDR3 is TGTGCCAGCAGCTTAGCCACCTACGAGCAGTACTTC.

DNA for the CDR3: TGTGCCAGCAGTTACTCCGGGACAGGGGGCTACGAGCAGTACTTC. Residues: CASSYSGTGGYEQYF. The rearrangement links TRBV6-5 to TRBJ2-7; 11 bases match TRBD1. The CDR3 loop spans 15 amino acids. Germline CDR1 is MNHEY and CDR2 is SVGAGI. Unmatched junction bases numbered 1, after V lost 0 bases and J lost 3 bases.